Following are 18 T cell receptor beta chains from one sample sequenced in a study of shared clonotypes between healthy human individuals (dated by TCRdb to 2018 to 2021). Library prep was done by the immunoSEQ multiplex PCR assay. The table was pulled from immuneACCESS by TCRdb, which kept in-frame rearrangements only. Such tables lose some clones; where checked, under half of the loss comes from unresolved V genes, and the rest has no known cause. Across this sample there are about 1.1 million clones, with approximately 77% seen only once. The leading ten clones occupy 0.7% to 0.95% of the sample. The sample taken for sequencing was memory CD4+ T cells from PBMCs. Reading the label with the study, this specimen's cell subset or site is: CD45RA-negative fraction. The receptors were sampled from a man younger than 35 in good health. Some clones in this sample may be carry-over from other donors' samples.

The sample holds one count of this clone. V gene TRBV9 combines with J gene TRBJ2-7; perhaps TRBD1 as D (5 bases). Trimming took 4 bases from V and 5 from J, leaving 22 bases between them. This CDR3 has 16 amino acids. Germline CDR1 is SGDLS and CDR2 is YYNGEE. CDR3 amino acids: CASSSGPNQGYHEQYF. The CDR3 coding sequence is TGTGCCAGCAGCTCCGGCCCCAACCAGGGCTACCACGAGCAGTACTTC.

This clone showed up many times. The chain couples TRBV29-1 to TRBJ2-7; D gene uncertain. The CDR3 spans 13 residues. CDR1 and CDR2 (germline): SQVTM, ANQGSEA. V was trimmed by 8 bases and J by 5 bases, leaving 19 bases between them. CDR3 loop: CSPRPDPPHEQYF. CDR3 bases: TGCAGCCCCCGACCGGACCCGCCCCACGAGCAGTACTTC.

On this clone itself: At the DNA level, this CDR3 is encoded by other sequences in the same sample as well. This chain connects TRBV29-1 to TRBJ2-1; the D gene is possibly TRBD2 (5 bases). The germline gives CDR1 SQVTM, CDR2 ANQGSEA. Deletions cut 4 bases from V and 0 bases from J, with 7 bases between. The CDR3 is 13 residues long. The CDR3: CSVVTSSYNEQFF. The CDR3 nucleotides read TGCAGCGTTGTAACTAGCTCCTACAATGAGCAGTTCTTC.

The rearrangement links TRBV6-5 to TRBJ2-7; 7 nucleotides agree with TRBD1. With 6 bases clipped from V and 2 bases from J, the junction kept 4 bases outside the gene matches. Germline V lookup: CDR1 MNHEY, CDR2 SVGAGI. The CDR3 has 13 residues. CDR3 nucleotides: TGTGCCAGCAGACTAACAGGGGCCTACGAGCAGTACTTC. Encoded protein: CASRLTGAYEQYF.

V gene TRBV7-6 combines with J gene TRBJ2-7; D gene uncertain. Looked up from germline, CDR1 is SGHVS and CDR2 is FNYEAQ. V was pared by 5 bases and J by 0 bases, with 11 bases between. CDR3 length equals 14 residues. The CDR3 DNA is TGTGCCAGCAGCGCCGCTCAGGCCTCCTACGAGCAGTACTTC. The encoded protein is CASSAAQASYEQYF.

The genes are TRBV5-1 and TRBJ1-1; the match to TRBD1 covers 7 bases. With V trimmed by 3 bases and J by 5 bases, 7 bases remained unmatched. Germline lookup yields CDR1 SGHRS and CDR2 YFSETQ. This CDR3 region has 14 residues. The CDR3 spells CASSYGQGGTEAFF. In DNA form, the CDR3 reads TGCGCCAGCAGCTATGGTCAGGGGGGGACTGAAGCTTTCTTT.

The chain is built from TRBV15 and TRBJ2-7; no clear D gene. Per the germline V gene, CDR1 is LNHNV and CDR2 is YYDKDF (reference sequence). Trimming cost V 5 bases and J 6 bases, with 20 bases left between them. The CDR3 totals 15 residues. The CDR3 spells CATSRPGIQPREQYF. DNA of the CDR3: TGTGCCACCAGCCGCCCGGGCATCCAACCCCGCGAGCAGTACTTC. Looking up the rest from reference TRBV15 and TRBJ2-7 gives the full variable domain: DAMVIQNPRYQVTQFGKPVTLSCSQTLNHNVMYWYQQKSSQAPKLLFHYYDKDFNNEADTPDNFQSRRPNTSFCFLDIRSPGLGDTAMYLCATSRPGIQPREQYFGPGTRLTVT.

This clone was counted a few times. The chain links TRBV5-1 to TRBJ1-2; 10 bases match TRBD1. The CDR3 extends over 18 amino acids. V lost 1 base and J lost 3; bases outside the gene matches: 12. Germline V gene data show CDR1 as SGHRS and CDR2 as YFSETQ. The CDR3 bases are TGCGCCAGCAGCTTGCGGTCCCGGGACAGGGGTGCGGACTATGGCTACACCTTC. It translates to CASSLRSRDRGADYGYTF.

This clone appeared once. The sample carries other DNA sequences with the same CDR3. The genes are TRBV29-1 and TRBJ2-1, with TRBD2 identical over 8 bases. Losses at the gene ends were 6 bases for V and 7 bases for J; bases not matched to a gene: 2. This CDR3 has 11 residues. Looked up from germline, CDR1 is SQVTM and CDR2 is ANQGSEA. The CDR3 DNA sequence: TGCAGCGTAGGACTAGCTAATGAGCAGTTCTTC. It codes for CSVGLANEQFF.

This chain uses TRBV9 with TRBJ2-7; 8 bases match TRBD2. Germline V gives CDR1 SGDLS, CDR2 YYNGEE. The CDR3 is 15 residues long. Losses at the gene ends were 6 bases for V and 0 bases for J; bases not matched to a gene: 8. CDR3 bases: TGTGCCAGCACCATGCGGGAGGAAACCTCCTACGAGCAGTACTTC. Residues: CASTMREETSYEQYF.

Only one count was recorded for this clone. Other DNA sequences in this specimen translate into the identical CDR3. This chain joins TRBV7-2 and TRBJ2-5, with a tentative D call TRBD1 (5 bases). The CDR3 consists of 12 residues. Germline-derived CDR1 and CDR2 are SGHTA and FQGNSA. Trimming removed 1 base from V and 5 bases from J, with 5 bases in between. The CDR3 is CASSLDRETQYF. As DNA, the CDR3 is TGTGCCAGCAGCTTAGACAGGGAGACCCAGTACTTC. Full variable domain (rest looked up from reference TRBV7-2 and TRBJ2-5): GAGVSQSPSNKVTEKGKDVELRCDPISGHTALYWYRQSLGQGLEFLIYFQGNSAPDKSGLPSDRFSAERTGGSVSTLTIQRTQQEDSAVYLCASSLDRETQYFGPGTRLLVL.

With respect to this clone: The identical CDR3 is also encoded by other nucleotide sequences in the sample. The V and J genes are TRBV14 and TRBJ2-7; no clear D gene. From germline, CDR1 is SGHDN and CDR2 FVKESK. The V gene lost 0 bases and the J gene lost 3 bases, with 9 bases spanning the gap. The CDR3 loop spans 14 amino acids. The CDR3 DNA is TGTGCCAGCAGCCAAGACCACAGAGGCTACGAGCAGTACTTC. It specifies CASSQDHRGYEQYF.

This clone has a handful of counts. The rearrangement uses TRBV10-1 and TRBJ2-2, with D uncertain. CDR1 is WNHNN, CDR2 SYGVQD, per germline (reference sequence). Trimming took off 6 bases at V and 5 bases at J, with 4 bases between the two ends. CDR3 length equals 11 residues. The CDR3 sequence is CASSETGELFF. The CDR3, as DNA: TGCGCCAGCAGCGAGACCGGGGAGCTGTTTTTT.

The genes are TRBV25-1 and TRBJ2-3; D perhaps matches TRBD2 (6 bases). CDR3 size: 14 residues. V was shortened by 6 bases and J by 5 bases, with 15 bases between the two germline ends. The germline gives CDR1 MGHDK, CDR2 SYGVNS. The CDR3 DNA reads TGTGCCAGCAGCCATAGCGGAAACTTAGATACGCAGTATTTT. Protein: CASSHSGNLDTQYF. Based on the CDR3 plus reference TRBV25-1 and TRBJ2-3, the full variable domain is EADIYQTPRYLVIGTGKKITLECSQTMGHDKMYWYQQDPGMELHLIHYSYGVNSTEKGDLSSESTVSRIRTEHFPLTLESARPSHTSQYLCASSHSGNLDTQYFGPGTRLTVL.

The V and J genes are TRBV4-1 and TRBJ2-6, with 11 bases identical to TRBD2. Germline V gives CDR1 MGHRA, CDR2 YSYEKL. V shed 4 bases and J 0 bases; nucleotides not matched to a gene: 5. The length of the CDR3 is 18 residues. CDR3 sequence reads: CASSRGTSGPSGANVLTF. The CDR3 DNA is TGCGCCAGCAGCCGCGGGACTAGCGGTCCCTCTGGGGCCAACGTCCTGACTTTC.

The rearrangement uses TRBV23-1 and TRBJ1-2; TRBD1 matches at 9 bases. TRBV23-1 is an open reading frame whose function is uncertain. The V segment lost 9 bases and the J segment 8 bases; nucleotides outside the gene matches: 7. There are 12 residues in the CDR3. In DNA form, the CDR3 reads TGCGCCAGAGCGGGACAGGGCTTCGGCTACACCTTC. Translation gives CARAGQGFGYTF.

The chain uses TRBV28 and TRBJ2-7, with TRBD1 identical over 8 bases. The CDR3 consists of 14 residues. Trimming took 9 bases from V and 0 from J; bases not matched to a gene: 7. From germline, CDR1 is MDHEN and CDR2 SYDVKM. CDR3 DNA sequence: TGTGCCAGTAAGACAGGGGCCGACTCCTACGAGCAGTACTTC. As protein: CASKTGADSYEQYF.

This chain joins TRBV18 and TRBJ2-7; the match to TRBD2 covers 8 bases. V was pared by 3 bases and J by 6 bases, with 13 bases of the junction left unmatched. The CDR3 has 16 amino acids. The germline V gene has CDR1 KGHSH and CDR2 LQKENI. DNA for the CDR3: TGTGCCAGCTCACCCGGTATCGGGGGGGCGCTGATCGAGCAGTACTTC. The encoded protein is CASSPGIGGALIEQYF.